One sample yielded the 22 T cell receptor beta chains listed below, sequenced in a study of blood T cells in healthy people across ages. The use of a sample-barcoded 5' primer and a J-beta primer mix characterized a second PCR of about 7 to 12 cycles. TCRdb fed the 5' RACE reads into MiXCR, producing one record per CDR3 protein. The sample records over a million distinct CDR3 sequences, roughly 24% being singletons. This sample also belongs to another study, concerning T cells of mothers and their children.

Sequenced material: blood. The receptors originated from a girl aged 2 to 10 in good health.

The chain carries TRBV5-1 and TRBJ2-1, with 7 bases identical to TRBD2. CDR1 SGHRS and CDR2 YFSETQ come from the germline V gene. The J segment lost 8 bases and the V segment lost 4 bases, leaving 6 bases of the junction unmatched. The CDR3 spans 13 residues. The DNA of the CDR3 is TGCGCCAGCAGCCGGATGGGGAGGGATGAGCAGTTCTTC. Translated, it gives CASSRMGRDEQFF.

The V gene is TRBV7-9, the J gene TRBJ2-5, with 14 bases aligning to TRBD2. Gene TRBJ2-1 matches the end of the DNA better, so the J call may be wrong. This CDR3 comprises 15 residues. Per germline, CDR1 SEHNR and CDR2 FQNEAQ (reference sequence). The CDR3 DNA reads TGTGCCAGCATCCTCGGGACTAGCGGGAGCAATGAGCAGTTCTTC. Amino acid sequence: CASILGTSGSNEQFF.

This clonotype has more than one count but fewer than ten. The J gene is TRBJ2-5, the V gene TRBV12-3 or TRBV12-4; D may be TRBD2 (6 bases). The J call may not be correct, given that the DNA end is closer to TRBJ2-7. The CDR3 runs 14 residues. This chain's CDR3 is CASSLVGSVYEQYF. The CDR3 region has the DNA TGTGCCAGCAGTTTAGTCGGGAGTGTCTACGAGCAGTACTTC.

The CDR3 loop is CASSYATSYEETQYF. CDR3 nucleotide sequence: TGTGCCAGCAGTTACGCCACAAGTTATGAAGAGACCCAGTACTTC. V and J are TRBV6-5 and TRBJ2-5; no definite D call. The CDR3 is made up of 15 amino acids. V lost 2 bases to trimming and J lost 3 bases, with 13 bases between them. The germline gives CDR1 MNHEY, CDR2 SVGAGI.

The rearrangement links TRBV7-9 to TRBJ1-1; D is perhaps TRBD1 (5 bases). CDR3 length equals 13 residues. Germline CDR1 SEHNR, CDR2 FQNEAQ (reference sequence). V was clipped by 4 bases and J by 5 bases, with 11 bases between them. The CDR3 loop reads CASSSHGATEAFF. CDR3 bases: TGTGCCAGCAGCTCCCACGGGGCGACTGAAGCTTTCTTT.

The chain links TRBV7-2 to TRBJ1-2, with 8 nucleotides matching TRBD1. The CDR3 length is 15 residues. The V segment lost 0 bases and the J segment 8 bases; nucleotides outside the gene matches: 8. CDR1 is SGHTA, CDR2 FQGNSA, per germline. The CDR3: CASSLAAGGQGGYTF. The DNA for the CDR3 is TGTGCCAGCAGCTTAGCGGCTGGTGGACAGGGAGGCTACACCTTC.

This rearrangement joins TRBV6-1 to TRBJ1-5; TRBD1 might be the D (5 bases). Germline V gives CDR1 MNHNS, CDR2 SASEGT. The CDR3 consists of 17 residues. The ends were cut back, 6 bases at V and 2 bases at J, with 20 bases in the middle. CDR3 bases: TGTGCCAGCAGGCAACAGGTTAGCCTTCGAGGCAATCAGCCCCAGCATTTT. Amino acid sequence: CASRQQVSLRGNQPQHF.

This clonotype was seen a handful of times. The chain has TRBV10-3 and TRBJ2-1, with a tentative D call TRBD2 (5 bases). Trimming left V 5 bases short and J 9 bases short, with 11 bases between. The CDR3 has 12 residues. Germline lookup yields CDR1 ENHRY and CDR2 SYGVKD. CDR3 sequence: CAISSTAGEQFF. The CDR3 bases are TGTGCCATCAGTTCAACGGCGGGTGAGCAGTTCTTC.

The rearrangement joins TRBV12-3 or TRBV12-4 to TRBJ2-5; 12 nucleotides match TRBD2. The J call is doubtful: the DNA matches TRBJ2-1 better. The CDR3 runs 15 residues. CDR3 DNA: TGTGCCAGCAGTTTTCGGAGACTAGCGGGAGATGAGCAGTTCTTC. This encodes CASSFRRLAGDEQFF.

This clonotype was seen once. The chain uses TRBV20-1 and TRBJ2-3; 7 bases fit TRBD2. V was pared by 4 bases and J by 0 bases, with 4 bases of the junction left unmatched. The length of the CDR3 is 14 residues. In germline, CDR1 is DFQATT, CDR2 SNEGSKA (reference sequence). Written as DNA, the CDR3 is TGCAGTGCTAACCCCGGGAGGAGCACAGATACGCAGTATTTT. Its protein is CSANPGRSTDTQYF.

Here the CDR3 reads CASSLAGGFKTFF. The CDR3 nucleotides read TGTGCCAGCAGCTTGGCCGGAGGTTTTAAAACTTTCTTT. V gene TRBV5-6 combines with J gene TRBJ1-1; D gene unclear. CDR1 and CDR2 (germline): SGHDT, YYEEEE. The CDR3 extends over 13 amino acids. V lost 0 bases and J 12 bases, leaving 15 bases between the germline ends.

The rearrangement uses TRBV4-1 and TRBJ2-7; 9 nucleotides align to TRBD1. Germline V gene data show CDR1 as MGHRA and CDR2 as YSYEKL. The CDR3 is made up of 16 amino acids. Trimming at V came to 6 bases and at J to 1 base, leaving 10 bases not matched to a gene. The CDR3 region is CASSPSGTGSSYEQYF. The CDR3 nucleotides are TGCGCCAGCAGTCCCTCGGGGACAGGGTCGTCCTACGAGCAGTACTTC.

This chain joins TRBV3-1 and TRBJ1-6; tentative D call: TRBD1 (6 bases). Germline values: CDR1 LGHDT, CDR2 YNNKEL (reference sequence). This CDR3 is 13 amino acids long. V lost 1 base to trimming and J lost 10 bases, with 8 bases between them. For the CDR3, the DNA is TGTGCCAGCAGCCAAGGGGGGCAGTCACCCCTCCACTTT. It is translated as CASSQGGQSPLHF.

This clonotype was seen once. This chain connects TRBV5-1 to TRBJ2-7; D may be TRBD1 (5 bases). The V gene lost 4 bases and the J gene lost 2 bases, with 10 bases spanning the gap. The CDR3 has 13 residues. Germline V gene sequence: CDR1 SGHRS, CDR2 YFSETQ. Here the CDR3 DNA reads TGCGCCAGCAGCGTCACAGGTCCCTACGAGCAGTACTTC. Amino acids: CASSVTGPYEQYF.

The CDR3 DNA reads as TGTGCCAGCAGCTTAGTCGGGGGCCCACCAGATACGCAGTATTTT. Protein: CASSLVGGPPDTQYF. The chain employs TRBV7-2 and TRBJ2-3; D could derive from TRBD1 or TRBD2 (6 bases each). The V end was cut by 1 base, the J end by 4 bases, with 12 bases between. Germline-derived CDR1 and CDR2 are SGHTA and FQGNSA. The CDR3 is made up of 15 amino acids.

CDR3 residues: CATSDWKGERESGANVLTF. The CDR3 DNA follows: TGTGCCACCAGTGATTGGAAAGGGGAGCGGGAATCTGGGGCCAACGTCCTGACTTTC. The rearrangement links TRBV24-1 to TRBJ2-6, with 7 bases lining up with TRBD2. V lost 2 bases and J lost 1; bases outside the gene matches: 10. Germline values: CDR1 KGHDR, CDR2 SFDVKD. This CDR3 contains 19 residues.

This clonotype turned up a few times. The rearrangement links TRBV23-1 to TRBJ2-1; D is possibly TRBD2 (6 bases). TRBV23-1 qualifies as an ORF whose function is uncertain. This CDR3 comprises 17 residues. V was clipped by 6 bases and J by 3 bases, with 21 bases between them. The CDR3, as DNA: TGCGCCAGCAGCGCACAAGAGAGGACTAAGATCTACAATGAGCAGTTCTTC. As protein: CASSAQERTKIYNEQFF.

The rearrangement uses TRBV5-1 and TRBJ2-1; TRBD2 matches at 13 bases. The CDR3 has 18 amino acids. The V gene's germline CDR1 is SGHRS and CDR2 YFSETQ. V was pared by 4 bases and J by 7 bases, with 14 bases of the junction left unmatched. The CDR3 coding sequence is TGCGCCAGCAGCCTTAGGACTAGCGGGAGAAATTTCGGGAATGAGCAGTTCTTC. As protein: CASSLRTSGRNFGNEQFF.

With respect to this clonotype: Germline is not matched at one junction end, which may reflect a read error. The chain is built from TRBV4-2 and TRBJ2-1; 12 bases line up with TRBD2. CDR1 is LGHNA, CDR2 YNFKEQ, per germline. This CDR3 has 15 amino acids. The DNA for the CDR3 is TGTGCCAGCAGCCAACTAGCGGGGGGGAAATATGAGCGGTTCTTC. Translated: CASSQLAGGKYERFF.

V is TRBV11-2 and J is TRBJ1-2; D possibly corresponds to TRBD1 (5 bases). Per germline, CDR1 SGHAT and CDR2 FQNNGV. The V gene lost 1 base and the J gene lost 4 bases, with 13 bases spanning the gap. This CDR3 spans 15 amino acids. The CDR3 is CASSLAGIGGYGYTF. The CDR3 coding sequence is TGTGCCAGCAGCTTAGCAGGCATTGGGGGCTATGGCTACACCTTC.

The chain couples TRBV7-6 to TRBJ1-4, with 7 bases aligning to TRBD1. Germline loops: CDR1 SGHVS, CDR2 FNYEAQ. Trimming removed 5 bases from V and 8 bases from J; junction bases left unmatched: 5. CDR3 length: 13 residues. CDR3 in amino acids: CASSRQGLEKLFF. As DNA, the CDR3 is TGTGCCAGCAGCCGACAGGGTCTAGAAAAACTGTTTTTT.

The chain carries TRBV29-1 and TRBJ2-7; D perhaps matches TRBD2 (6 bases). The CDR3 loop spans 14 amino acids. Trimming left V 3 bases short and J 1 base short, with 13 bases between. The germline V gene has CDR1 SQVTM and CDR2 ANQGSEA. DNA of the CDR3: TGCAGCGTTGAGTTGGCGGGACGATCCTACGAGCAGTACTTC. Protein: CSVELAGRSYEQYF.